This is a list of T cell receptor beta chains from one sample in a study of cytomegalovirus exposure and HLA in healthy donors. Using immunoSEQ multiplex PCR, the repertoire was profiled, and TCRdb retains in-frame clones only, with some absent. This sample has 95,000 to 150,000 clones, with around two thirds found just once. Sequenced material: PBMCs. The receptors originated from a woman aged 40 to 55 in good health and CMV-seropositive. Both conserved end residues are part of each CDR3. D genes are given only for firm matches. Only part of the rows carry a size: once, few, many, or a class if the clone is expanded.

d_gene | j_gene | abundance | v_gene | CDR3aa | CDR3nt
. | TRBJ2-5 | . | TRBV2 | CASLRLRQETQYF | TGTGCCAGCCTTAGACTTCGCCAAGAGACCCAGTACTTC
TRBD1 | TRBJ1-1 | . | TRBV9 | CASSLTGMNTEAFF | TGTGCCAGCAGCTTGACAGGGATGAACACTGAAGCTTTCTTT
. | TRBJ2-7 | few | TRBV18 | CASSPGQNYEQYF | TGTGCCAGCTCACCAGGACAGAACTACGAGCAGTACTTC
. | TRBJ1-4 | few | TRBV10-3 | CAVGREKLFF | TGTGCCGTGGGCCGGGAAAAACTGTTTTTT
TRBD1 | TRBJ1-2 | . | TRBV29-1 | CSVEVAGGGYTF | TGCAGCGTTGAAGTGGCAGGGGGTGGCTACACCTTC
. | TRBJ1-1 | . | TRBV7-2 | CASSLVFGGDTEAFF | TGTGCCAGCAGCTTAGTTTTCGGCGGGGACACTGAAGCTTTCTTT
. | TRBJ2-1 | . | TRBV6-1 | CASSRIYNEQFF | TGTGCCAGCAGCAGGATCTACAATGAGCAGTTCTTC
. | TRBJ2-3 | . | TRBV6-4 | CASSDGWGRTDTQYF | TGTGCCAGCAGTGACGGCTGGGGCCGCACAGATACGCAGTATTTT
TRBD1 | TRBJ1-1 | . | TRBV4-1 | CASSQGAGGNTEAFF | TGCGCCAGCAGCCAAGGGGCAGGGGGAAACACTGAAGCTTTCTTT
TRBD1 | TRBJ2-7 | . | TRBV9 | CASNRQGSSYEQYF | TGTGCCAGCAACCGACAGGGGAGCTCCTACGAGCAGTACTTC
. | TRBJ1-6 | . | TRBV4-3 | CASSQRNSPLHF | TGCGCCAGCAGCCAGAGGAATTCACCCCTCCACTTT
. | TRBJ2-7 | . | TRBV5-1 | CASSLVTGDEQYF | TGCGCCAGCAGCTTGGTCACCGGAGACGAGCAGTACTTC
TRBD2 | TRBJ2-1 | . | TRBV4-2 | CASSQDRAGGYNEQFF | TGTGCCAGCAGCCAAGATAGGGCGGGGGGCTACAATGAGCAGTTCTTC
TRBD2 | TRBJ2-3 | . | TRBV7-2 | CASSLMASGVTDTQYF | TGTGCCAGCAGCTTAATGGCTAGCGGGGTCACAGATACGCAGTATTTT
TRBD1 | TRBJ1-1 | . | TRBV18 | CASSFGQGGRITEAFF | TGTGCCAGCTCATTTGGCCAGGGGGGTCGTATCACTGAAGCTTTCTTT
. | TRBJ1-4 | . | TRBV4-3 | CASSRPGAAGEKLFF | TGCGCCAGCAGCCGACCAGGGGCGGCCGGTGAAAAACTGTTTTTT
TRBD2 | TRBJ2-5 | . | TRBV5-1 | CASSTSGYQETQYF | TGCGCCAGCAGCACTAGCGGGTACCAAGAGACCCAGTACTTC
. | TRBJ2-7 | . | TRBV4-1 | CASSQGSNEQYF | TGCGCCAGCAGCCAAGGTAGTAACGAGCAGTACTTC
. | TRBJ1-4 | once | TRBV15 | CATSRAPPGGEKLFF | TGTGCCACCAGCAGAGCTCCCCCCGGAGGGGAAAAACTGTTTTTT
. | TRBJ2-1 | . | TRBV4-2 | CASSQVGGVNEQFF | TGTGCCAGCAGCCAAGTTGGAGGGGTGAATGAGCAGTTCTTC